The subject of this entry is one T cell receptor (beta chain). Its antigen is not yet known. There are no base qualities to consult, and no much larger clone falls within one base. This sample stems from a study of cytomegalovirus exposure and HLA in healthy donors (dated by TCRdb to 2015 to 2018). Study-wide context: According to an earlier analysis of a few hundred of the donors, about 170 million T cells yielded roughly 110 million unique TCR beta sequences and 276 Gb of sequence data. Roughly 300 gigabases of sequencing data and around 80 million unique TCR sequences made up an early release that covered around 640 HLA-typed donors. The genetic ancestry cluster associated with self-reported Caucasian donors included 81% of the 300 to 400 genotyped donors. The aim of the study was to test whether cataloging public T cell receptors could identify signatures of past pathogen exposure. The study profiled the T cell repertoires of fewer than 850 subjects by immunosequencing and related them to cytomegalovirus serostatus. Besides the first cohort of approximately 670 subjects, a separate validation cohort made up of 120 different subjects was used. To predict cytomegalovirus infection status, the study brought together high-throughput TCR immunosequencing, statistical association of individual TCRs with disease status, and machine learning. A later analysis re-examined previously published TCR beta repertoires from 600 to 700 donors and added high-resolution HLA genotyping to investigate patterns of TCR occurrence. In the later analysis, no new phenotypic data were used to find candidate immune exposures; instead, reliance was placed on TCR beta sequences and their occurrence across donors. In an earlier analysis of over 550 of the donors, high-throughput TCR beta sequencing was used to judge whether each TCR beta V gene segment behaved as functional or pseudogenic. Donor age, sex, ethnicity and CMV serostatus were collected together with the repertoire data. In a later genetic analysis, genome-wide SNP genotypes for about three fifths of the roughly 670 donors were used, and that subset was treated as a discovery cohort. All discovery cohort repertoires had been generated using a single sequencing platform. HLA typing included class I and class II loci at four-digit resolution. The number of donors typed differed by locus, with roughly 620-630 for A, B, C, DRB1 and DQB1, around 560 for DQA1, under 610 for DPA1, and 400 to 490 for DPB1. Several DR-DQ haplotypes were treated as single units for association and clustering because of strong linkage in the cohort. On average, roughly 240,000 unique TCR beta nucleotide sequences were sequenced per donor among some 430 genotyped donors of the cohort, with roughly 20% of those sequences being non-productive. The research as a whole found: In a later genetic analysis, fewer N-insertions in productive TCRs were reported among donors in an Asian-associated ancestry cluster than the roughly 700-donor mean. In a later analysis, HLA-associated TCR beta chains showed more clonal expansion and lower generation probabilities than non-associated chains that were equally common. A later genetic analysis associated a missense DCLRE1C variant with V-gene and J-gene trimming of TCR beta chains, and an independent cohort replicated the association. In an earlier analysis of approximately 590 of the donors, most TCR beta V segments were observed in productive rearrangements about 87% or about 30% of the time, broadly matching IMGT annotations. Most TCR sequences were observed very rarely across donors, whereas some public TCRs were present in many individuals. A cluster of highly shared sequence variants was judged likely to represent a technical artifact of the sequencing pipeline. Only TCR beta chains were sequenced in this cohort, and the absence of alpha or paired-chain data limited detectable features. It was suggested by the authors that the approach could potentially be generalized to other disease states and immunological phenotypes. Because HLA typing was missing for some donors at each locus, association tests included only the typed subset. The classifier was reported to diagnose cytomegalovirus status with high specificity and sensitivity in both the original and validation cohorts. A further reported finding was that TCR beta sequences accurately predicted the HLA-A and HLA-B alleles for most subjects in the first cohort. Sequencing depth was assumed to be roughly uniform across donors in the presence/absence analyses, though that assumption may not hold. A later analysis found that most CMV-associated TCR beta chains appeared HLA-restricted, with HLA associations seemingly driven largely by CMV exposure. In a later analysis, about 16,000 TCR beta sequences were associated with specific HLA alleles at a false discovery rate of 0.05. Strong co-occurrence of HLA alleles, especially DR and DQ, made assigning TCR associations to individual alleles difficult. CMV serostatus was the only immune exposure information available for the cohort. A total of some 180 TCR beta chains were listed by the study as associated with cytomegalovirus. In vitro tests confirmed that three of the cytomegalovirus-associated TCR beta chains recognize cytomegalovirus antigens. Because counts were too low, seventeen rarely observed V segments, including chromosome 9 orphons, were excluded from the earlier analysis of around 640 of the donors. The 87-base-pair reads could not distinguish some IMGT-functional V segments, including TRBV6-2 and TRBV6-3, so those segments were excluded. In a later analysis, the rate of TCR association differed among HLA loci, with DRB1 alleles having the most associated TCRs and HLA-C alleles having the fewest. Several of the top co-occurrence clusters appeared to be linked to parvovirus B19, influenza, CMV and Epstein-Barr virus, according to a later analysis. Correlated functional status among segregating V segments might reflect linkage disequilibrium, but an unknown experimental factor could not be ruled out.

The library relied on the immunoSEQ multiplex PCR assay. For the multiplex PCR, a mixture combining 60 forward primers for TCR Vbeta segments and 13 reverse primers for TCR Jbeta segments was used. A multiplex PCR assay on genomic DNA amplified the CDR3 region of rearranged TCR beta genes. Amplified TCR beta libraries were sequenced as 87-base-pair reads on the Illumina HiSeq System. The authors' analysis ran thus. A later analysis counted about 80 million unique TCR beta chains across the 600 to 850 repertoires, and around 9.9 million of these chains were shared by at least two donors. To remove PCR and sequencing errors, raw reads were error-corrected and collapsed into unique sequences using a nearest-neighbor algorithm that merged closely related sequences. V, D and J gene segments were assigned by aligning CDR3 sequences to IMGT reference sequences. For a sequence to be retained, a match of at least six nucleotides was required to both a V gene segment and a J gene segment. A rearrangement was called productive if the CDR3 had no stop codons and remained in frame with V and J, and every other rearrangement was called non-productive. CDR3 was defined according to IMGT convention as the region running from the second conserved V-encoded cysteine to the conserved J-encoded phenylalanine. The earlier analysis of 587 of the donors excluded any sequence lacking an unambiguous match to a single V gene segment. In an earlier analysis of several hundred of the donors, a V segment was called functional when productive rearrangements were above 56.7%, and segregating when the standard deviation between donors exceeded 5%. A statistical classification framework was built for diagnosing cytomegalovirus status from the catalog of TCR beta chain sequences. In a later analysis, TCR nucleotide sequences were compared against IMGT/GENE-DB human TR gene sequences so that V and J genes could be assigned. Using the TCRdist pipeline, a later analysis assigned CDR3 sequences along with most-parsimonious VDJ recombination scenarios. A later analysis defined each TCR beta chain by its CDR3 amino acid sequence plus V-gene family, and excluded reads lacking a unique V-gene family. To address suspected cross-contamination and a sequencing artifact, a later analysis removed roughly 640 highly shared, low-generation-probability nucleotide sequences. In a later analysis, a clonal expansion index for each public chain was calculated from normalized within-repertoire ranks of inferred template counts. A later analysis computed generation probabilities with a VDJ recombination model fitted to out-of-frame rearrangements, and checked the results against IGoR. In a later analysis, hypergeometric tests were used to score TCR-TCR, TCR-HLA and TCR-CMV co-occurrence, with a repertoire-size bias correction applied to TCR pairs. In a later analysis, false discovery rates were estimated by permuting HLA or CMV assignments 20 times. A later analysis grouped co-occurring TCRs with DBSCAN, adding TCRdist sequence similarity when clustering within HLA-allele-positive subsets. For co-occurrence clustering, repertoires with fewer than 30,000 or more than 120,000 public chains were excluded, along with several repertoires with anomalous nucleotide sharing. This is the immuneACCESS table as TCRdb keeps it, with only in-frame sequences that have V and J called. A part of the clones is gone; compared with another copy, unresolved V genes explain less than half, and the rest is unexplained. V and J calls and clone size are copied from that table; D and trimming were computed from the DNA. Counted in this sample were roughly 200,000 clones; around 79% of them appeared once. More than 1.5% of the sample is in the top ten clones.

V is cut back by 5 bases and J by 0 bases, with 12 bases in the junction unmatched. From the germline V gene (reference sequence), CDR1 is SEHNR and CDR2 is FQNEAQ. The CDR3, from cysteine to phenylalanine, totals 18 residues. This entry keeps only the CDR3 DNA: 54 bases, framed from base 1. The cohort comprised 550 to 700 healthy bone marrow donors. Cohort members were all nominally healthy when sampled, although unrecorded immune exposures were likely present. The donor tested CMV seropositive, placing the donor among the 289 seropositive members of the cohort. A peripheral blood sample was provided by each donor, and peripheral blood mononuclear cells were used for TCR beta sequencing. Genomic DNA extraction from the blood cell samples was performed with the Qiagen DNeasy Blood Extraction Kit.

Specimen: PBMCs. The chain was built from TRBV7-9 and TRBJ1-3; a stretch of 8 junction bases matches TRBD1. This clonotype was sampled from a girl under 18 in good health and CMV-seropositive. DNA sequence: TGTGCCAGCAGCGAGCATCCGGGACAGGTAGTCTCTGGAAACACCATATATTTT. This encodes CASSEHPGQVVSGNTIYF.